One T cell receptor (beta chain) is described in this entry. Its antigen is not identified. The data were obtained in a study of cytomegalovirus exposure and HLA in healthy donors. Findings and caveats of the study: Reportedly, cytomegalovirus status was diagnosed with high sensitivity and specificity. When analyzed later, the rates of TCR association showed variation by HLA locus, with DRB1 the most and HLA-C the fewest.

Losses at the gene ends were 4 bases for V and 1 base for J; bases not matched to a gene: 8. CDR3 length: 16 residues. Germline CDR1 and CDR2: LGHNT and FRNRAP. The study ran its PCR with 60 Vbeta and 13 Jbeta primers. The assay was immunoSEQ multiplex PCR, and TCRdb's table has in-frame clones only and misses some. The sample lists around 100,000 clones; about 67% were seen once. The specimen was PBMCs. The rearrangement links TRBV12-5 to TRBJ1-1, with 8 bases identical to TRBD1. This sequence was found in a man aged 25 to 40 in good health and CMV-seronegative. CDR3 protein: CASGSFRDRPNTEAFF. The CDR3 DNA is TGTGCTAGTGGTTCGTTTCGGGACAGGCCGAACACTGAAGCTTTCTTT. The full variable domain, completed using reference TRBV12-5 and TRBJ1-1, is DARVTQTPRHKVTEMGQEVTMRCQPILGHNTVFWYRQTMMQGLELLAYFRNRAPLDDSGMPKDRFSAEMPDATLATLKIQPSEPRDSAVYFCASGSFRDRPNTEAFFGQGTRLTVV.